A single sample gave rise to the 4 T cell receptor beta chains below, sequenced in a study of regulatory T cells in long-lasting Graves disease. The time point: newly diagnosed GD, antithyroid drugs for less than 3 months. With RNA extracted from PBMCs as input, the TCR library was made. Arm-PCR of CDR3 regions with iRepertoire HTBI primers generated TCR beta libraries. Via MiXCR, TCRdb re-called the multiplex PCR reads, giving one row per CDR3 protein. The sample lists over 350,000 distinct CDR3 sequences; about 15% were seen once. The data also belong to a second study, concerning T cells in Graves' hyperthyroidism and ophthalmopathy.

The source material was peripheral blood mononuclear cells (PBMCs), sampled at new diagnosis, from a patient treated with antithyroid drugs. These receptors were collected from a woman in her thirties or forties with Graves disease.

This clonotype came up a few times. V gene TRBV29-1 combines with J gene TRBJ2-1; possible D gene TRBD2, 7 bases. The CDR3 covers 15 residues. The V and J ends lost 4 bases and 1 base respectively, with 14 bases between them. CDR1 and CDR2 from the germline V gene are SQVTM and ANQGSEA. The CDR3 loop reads CSVGGGVGSYNEQFF. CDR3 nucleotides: TGCAGCGTTGGCGGGGGCGTCGGGTCCTACAATGAGCAGTTCTTC.

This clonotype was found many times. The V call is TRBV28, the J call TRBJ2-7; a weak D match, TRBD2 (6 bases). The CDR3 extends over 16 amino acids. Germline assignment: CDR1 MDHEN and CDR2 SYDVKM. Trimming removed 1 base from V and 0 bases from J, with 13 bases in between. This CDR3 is CASSLYGGTTSYEQYF. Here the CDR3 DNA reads TGTGCCAGCAGTTTATACGGCGGGACGACCTCCTACGAGCAGTACTTC.

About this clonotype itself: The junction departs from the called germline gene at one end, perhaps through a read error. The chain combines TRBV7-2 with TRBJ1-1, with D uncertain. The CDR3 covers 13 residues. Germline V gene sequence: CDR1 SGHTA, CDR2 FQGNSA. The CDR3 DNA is TGTGCCAGCAGCTTAGAGGCCAACACTGAAGCCTTCTTT. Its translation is CASSLEANTEAFF.

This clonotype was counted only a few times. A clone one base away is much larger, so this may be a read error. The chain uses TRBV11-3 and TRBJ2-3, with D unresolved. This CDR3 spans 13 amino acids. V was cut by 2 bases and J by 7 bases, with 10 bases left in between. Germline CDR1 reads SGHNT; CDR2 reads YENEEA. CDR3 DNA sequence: TGTGCCAGCAGCTTATCCAGAACAAATACGCAGTATTTT. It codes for CASSLSRTNTQYF. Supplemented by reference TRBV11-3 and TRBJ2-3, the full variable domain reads EAGVVQSPRYKIIEKKQPVAFWCNPISGHNTLYWYLQNLGQGPELLIRYENEEAVDDSQLPKDRFSAERLKGVDSTLKIQPAELGDSAVYLCASSLSRTNTQYFGPGTRLTVL.